The clone carrying this T cell receptor (beta chain) was seen only a few times. Germline lookup yields CDR1 KGHDR and CDR2 SFDVKD. V lost 5 bases to trimming and J lost 3 bases; unmatched junction nucleotides: 5. The CDR3 is made up of 15 amino acids. This record belongs to a study of blood T cells in healthy people across ages. A J-beta primer mix and a sample-barcoded 5' primer were used in a second PCR of about 6 to 12 cycles. Each of the cDNA molecules was tagged by a template-switch adaptor with 12 random nucleotides. TCRdb re-called the 5' RACE reads through MiXCR, storing one row per CDR3 protein. Of approximately 800,000 distinct CDR3 sequences in the sample, roughly 50% are singletons; the top ten hold roughly two fifths.

The sample comprised blood. This chain connects TRBV24-1 to TRBJ2-4, with 8 bases identical to TRBD1. This TCR came from an elderly man in good health. The CDR3 DNA reads TGTGCCACCAGTGGGGCAGGGGGCGGCAAAAACATTCAGTACTTC. It encodes CATSGAGGGKNIQYF.